Given below is one T cell receptor beta chain in context. Its antigen is not known. The data derive from a study of Tregs in tolerant kidney transplant recipients. Overall study findings and caveats: Tregs expanded with activated donor B cells seemed most donor-specific. This study did not directly address biological reproducibility.

Sequencing used immunoSEQ multiplex PCR; TCRdb keeps in-frame clones, though not all of them. Counted here are 110,000 or so clones, almost 95% occurring once; the ten biggest clones make up nearly 0.6%. The material sequenced was CD4+ T cells from blood. The receptor was isolated from a human donor in good health.

CDR3 sequence reads: CASSLRGMGNYEQYF. The CDR3 DNA sequence: TGTGCCAGCAGCTTGCGAGGAATGGGGAACTACGAGCAGTACTTC. The rearrangement joins TRBV5-4 to TRBJ2-7; unclear D gene. The germline V and J ends were trimmed by 1 base and 3 bases, with 14 bases remaining between them. The CDR3 is 15 amino acids. Germline V gene lookup returns CDR1 SGHNT and CDR2 YYREEE (reference sequence).